A single sample is the source of the 32 T cell receptor beta chains below, sequenced in a study of T cells after yellow fever vaccination. Each CDR3 protein gets one entry after TCRdb re-called the 5' RACE reads with MiXCR. The table shows about 73,000 distinct CDR3 sequences, with 7.5% to 9% occurring only once. The source material was CD8+ T cells sorted from PBMCs, sampled on the day of the yellow fever booster vaccination. The receptors come from a man aged 25-40 years who received the YFV17D yellow fever vaccine.

The chain employs TRBV6-5 and TRBJ2-7, with D uncertain. There are 14 residues in the CDR3. CDR1 is MNHEY and CDR2 is SVGAGI in the germline V gene. The germline V and J ends were trimmed by 4 bases and 3 bases, with 13 bases remaining between them. The CDR3 reads CASSSPAQSYEQYF. In DNA, the CDR3 is TGTGCCAGCAGTTCACCGGCACAGAGCTACGAGCAGTACTTC.

Only a few counts were recorded for this clonotype. The chain employs TRBV20-1 and TRBJ2-3; 10 bases are shared with TRBD2. The germline CDR1 and CDR2 sequences are DFQATT and SNEGSKA (reference sequence). V was pared by 6 bases and J by 6 bases, with 9 bases of the junction left unmatched. This CDR3 region has 14 residues. CDR3 nucleotide sequence: TGCAGTGCCACGGCTAGCGGGAGTGTTGATACGCAGTATTTT. Translation: CSATASGSVDTQYF.

CDR3 nucleotides: TGTGCCAGCAGTGAGGGGGGCGGGAGAGTAAACTACGAGCAGTACTTC. Its protein is CASSEGGGRVNYEQYF. The chain has TRBV28 and TRBJ2-7, with D maybe TRBD2 (7 bases). The CDR3 extends over 16 amino acids. Germline CDR1 reads MDHEN; CDR2 reads SYDVKM. The germline V and J ends were trimmed by 5 bases and 3 bases, with 20 bases remaining between them.

This clonotype turned up a few times. This chain links TRBV4-3 with TRBJ2-3; 10 bases match TRBD2. Per the germline V gene, CDR1 is LGHNA and CDR2 is YSLEER. The J segment lost 6 bases and the V segment lost 3 bases, leaving 12 bases of the junction unmatched. The CDR3 is made up of 17 amino acids. CDR3 DNA: TGCGCCAGCAGCCATGCCGGGACTAGCGAGCGCCTTGATACGCAGTATTTT. Amino acids: CASSHAGTSERLDTQYF.

The rearrangement links TRBV29-1 to TRBJ1-3; D is unresolved. Per the germline V gene, CDR1 is SQVTM and CDR2 is ANQGSEA. V was trimmed by 0 bases and J by 7 bases, leaving 7 bases between them. The CDR3 spans 12 residues. As DNA, the CDR3 is TGCAGCGTTGAAGACGATCCCAACACCATATATTTT. It encodes CSVEDDPNTIYF.

This clonotype has at least ten counts. The chain couples TRBV7-9 to TRBJ2-5; D is uncertain. CDR1 SEHNR and CDR2 FQNEAQ come from the germline V gene (reference sequence). This CDR3 is built from 14 residues. Trimming took off 5 bases at V and 2 bases at J, with 12 bases between the two ends. CDR3 sequence reads: CASSHDGLQETQYF. In nucleotides, the CDR3 is TGTGCCAGCAGCCATGACGGTCTTCAAGAGACCCAGTACTTC.

The CDR3 DNA is TGTGCCAGCAGCCAGGTCACAGGGGAGGCTGGCTACACCTTC. It codes for CASSQVTGEAGYTF. This chain connects TRBV3-1 to TRBJ1-2, with 7 bases aligning to TRBD1. J lost 7 bases, V lost 3 bases, and 8 bases had no gene match. The CDR3 is 14 amino acids. Germline V CDR1 and CDR2: LGHDT, YNNKEL (reference sequence).

The table lists this clonotype with many counts. This chain links TRBV20-1 with TRBJ2-1, with 10 bases fitting TRBD2. Germline V gives CDR1 DFQATT, CDR2 SNEGSKA (reference sequence). V shed 1 base, J shed 9 bases, and the junction held 6 bases outside the gene matches. The CDR3 is made up of 14 amino acids. CDR3 protein: CSARGLAGEIEQFF. DNA for the CDR3: TGCAGTGCTAGAGGTCTAGCGGGAGAGATTGAGCAGTTCTTC.

The chain uses TRBV19 and TRBJ2-7; D call uncertain. This CDR3 region has 13 residues. The V end lost 5 bases, the J end lost 0 bases, and 8 bases lay between the germline ends. Germline CDR1 and CDR2: LNHDA and SQIVND (reference sequence). CDR3 in DNA: TGTGCCAGTAGTCCCTTTGGCTCCTACGAGCAGTACTTC. The encoded protein is CASSPFGSYEQYF.

This clonotype was detected many times. CDR3 sequence (DNA): TGTGCCAGCAGTTTATTCCCTGCGGGAGAGGATGAGCAGTTCTTC. It translates to CASSLFPAGEDEQFF. This chain links TRBV28 with TRBJ2-1; 7 nucleotides agree with TRBD2. The CDR3 length is 15 residues. With V trimmed by 1 base and J by 8 bases, 8 bases remained unmatched. Germline loops: CDR1 MDHEN, CDR2 SYDVKM.

The genes are TRBV19 and TRBJ2-1, with 16 bases matching TRBD2. The CDR3 loop spans 16 amino acids. CDR1 is LNHDA and CDR2 is SQIVND in the germline V gene (reference sequence). Trimming cost V 3 bases and J 9 bases; bases outside gene matches: 5. The CDR3 DNA is TGTGCCAGTAGTATCTCGGGACTAGCGGGAGGGGGTGAGCAGTTCTTC. Translating gives CASSISGLAGGGEQFF.

V is TRBV7-9 and J is TRBJ1-2; D is unresolved. V was pared by 2 bases and J by 4 bases, with 14 bases between. CDR3 length equals 15 residues. Germline loops: CDR1 SEHNR, CDR2 FQNEAQ (reference sequence). The CDR3 nucleotides are TGTGCCAGCAGCTTAAAATGGGAAGAGGGCTATGGCTACACCTTC. This encodes CASSLKWEEGYGYTF.

J is TRBJ2-3 and V is TRBV6-2 or TRBV6-3; D is perhaps TRBD1 (5 bases). V lost 6 bases and J 6 bases, leaving 16 bases between the germline ends. Germline values: CDR1 MNHEY, CDR2 SVGEGT. The CDR3 totals 14 residues. The chain's CDR3 is CASRGAPSSDTQYF. DNA for the CDR3: TGTGCCAGCAGAGGGGCTCCCTCCTCGGATACGCAGTATTTT.

This clonotype was seen repeatedly, ten times or more. This chain uses TRBV6-5 with TRBJ2-1; 10 nucleotides match TRBD2. J lost 9 bases, V lost 6 bases, and 2 bases had no gene match. In germline, CDR1 is MNHEY, CDR2 SVGAGI. CDR3 length equals 12 residues. The CDR3 sequence is CASRVAGGEQFF. In DNA form, the CDR3 reads TGTGCCAGCAGGGTAGCGGGGGGTGAGCAGTTCTTC.

This clonotype turned up a few times. The chain is built from TRBV10-2 and TRBJ2-3; 12 bases agree with TRBD2. Losses at the gene ends were 5 bases for V and 3 bases for J; bases not matched to a gene: 18. The V gene's germline CDR1 is WSHSY and CDR2 SAAADI. The CDR3 extends over 20 amino acids. This chain's CDR3 is CASSFLPGLAGWASTDTQYF. In DNA, the CDR3 is TGCGCCAGCAGTTTCCTTCCGGGACTAGCGGGTTGGGCGAGTACAGATACGCAGTATTTT.

This chain links TRBV7-8 with TRBJ2-5; 8 positions match TRBD1. Germline CDR1 reads SGHVS; CDR2 reads FQNEAQ. This CDR3 comprises 15 residues. The V gene end was trimmed by 5 bases and the J gene end by 5 bases; junction bases not matched to a gene: 10. The CDR3 sequence: CASSPAQGALETQYF. DNA of the CDR3: TGTGCCAGCAGCCCGGCTCAGGGGGCGCTGGAGACCCAGTACTTC.

In this sample, this clonotype turned up many times. The J gene is TRBJ2-7, the V gene TRBV20-1, with TRBD2 as a possible D gene (6 bases). This CDR3 comprises 14 residues. CDR1 DFQATT and CDR2 SNEGSKA come from the germline V gene (reference sequence). The V and J ends lost 3 bases and 0 bases respectively, with 12 bases between them. CDR3 nucleotides: TGCAGTGCTAGCGGGCGGGATGACTCCTACGAGCAGTACTTC. It encodes CSASGRDDSYEQYF.

This chain links TRBV30 with TRBJ2-3; D unclear. Germline CDR1 and CDR2: GTSNPN and SVGIG (reference sequence). Deletions cut 0 bases from V and 5 bases from J, with 3 bases between. This CDR3 spans 11 amino acids. The CDR3 region is CAWSVGDTQYF. The CDR3, as DNA: TGTGCCTGGAGTGTGGGAGATACGCAGTATTTT.

The chain uses TRBV20-1 and TRBJ2-1; 12 bases match TRBD2. The CDR3 contains 13 residues. Looked up from germline, CDR1 is DFQATT and CDR2 is SNEGSKA (reference sequence). CDR3 in DNA: TGCAGCAACCCTAGCGGGAGGGGCAATGAGCAGTTCTTC. Its protein is CSNPSGRGNEQFF.

This clonotype was detected a few times. The chain links TRBV29-1 to TRBJ2-2; D is possibly TRBD2 (5 bases). CDR1 and CDR2 from the germline V gene are SQVTM and ANQGSEA. V was trimmed by 1 base and J by 3 bases, leaving 9 bases between them. This CDR3 contains 14 residues. CDR3 in amino acids: CSVEVDYYTGELFF. DNA of the CDR3: TGCAGCGTTGAAGTCGACTATTACACCGGGGAGCTGTTTTTT.

The V gene is TRBV23-1, the J gene TRBJ2-3; 8 positions match TRBD1. TRBV23-1 is annotated as an ORF whose role is uncertain. The CDR3 spans 15 residues. Unmatched junction bases numbered 5, after V lost 6 bases and J lost 0 bases. CDR3 in DNA: TGCGCCAGCAGGCACCACAGGGGGAGCACAGATACGCAGTATTTT. Translation gives CASRHHRGSTDTQYF.

This clonotype occurred many times. The gene calls are TRBV7-9 and TRBJ2-5; D is possibly TRBD1 or TRBD2 (5 bases each). The germline V gene encodes CDR1 SEHNR and CDR2 FQNEAQ (reference sequence). Trimming removed 8 bases at V and 4 bases at J, with 20 bases between. The CDR3 sequence is 15 residues long. The CDR3 coding sequence is TGTGCCAGCCAACCTCCGGGACCCCGGGGAGAGACCCAGTACTTC. Translating it yields CASQPPGPRGETQYF.

This clonotype appeared a few times. The J gene is TRBJ2-7, the V gene TRBV5-1; weak D call: TRBD2 (6 bases). The ends were cut back, 5 bases at V and 5 bases at J, with 11 bases in the middle. The CDR3 totals 12 residues. From germline, CDR1 is SGHRS and CDR2 YFSETQ. CDR3 loop: CASSASADEQYF. The DNA for the CDR3 is TGCGCCAGCAGTGCTAGCGCTGACGAGCAGTACTTC.

The genes are TRBV2 and TRBJ1-5; a possible D gene is TRBD1 (5 bases). The CDR3 runs 16 residues. V lost 3 bases and J lost 3, with 15 bases in between. Germline-derived CDR1 and CDR2 are SNHLY and FYNNEI. This CDR3 reads CASSDFGTAYNQPQHF. For the CDR3, the DNA is TGTGCCAGCAGTGATTTTGGGACGGCCTACAATCAGCCCCAGCATTTT.

The chain has TRBV30 and TRBJ2-7, with 9 bases that match TRBD1. V shed 3 bases, J shed 3 bases, and the junction held 3 bases outside the gene matches. This CDR3 is built from 13 residues. Germline-derived CDR1 and CDR2 are GTSNPN and SVGIG (reference sequence). The CDR3 coding sequence is TGTGCCTGGAGAGGGGACAGGGACTACGAGCAGTACTTC. Its translation: CAWRGDRDYEQYF. Using reference TRBV30 and TRBJ2-7 for the parts outside the CDR3, the full variable domain is SQTIHQWPATLVQPVGSPLSLECTVEGTSNPNLYWYRQAAGRGLQLLFYSVGIGQISSEVPQNLSASRPQDRQFILSSKKLLLSDSGFYLCAWRGDRDYEQYFGPGTRLTVT.

This clonotype was recorded a few times. V gene TRBV4-2 combines with J gene TRBJ2-7; the match to TRBD2 covers 10 bases. Germline CDR1 reads LGHNA; CDR2 reads YNFKEQ. The CDR3 spans 16 residues. V lost 3 bases, J lost 0 bases, and 5 bases stayed unmatched. Here the CDR3 reads CASSHETSGASYEQYF. CDR3 nucleotide sequence: TGTGCCAGCAGCCATGAAACTAGCGGGGCCTCCTACGAGCAGTACTTC.

There are a few counts of this clonotype. V and J are TRBV18 and TRBJ2-1, with D perhaps given as TRBD1 or TRBD2 (5 bases each). This CDR3 contains 19 residues. Germline-derived CDR1 and CDR2 are KGHSH and LQKENI. Trimming pared 4 bases from V and 3 bases from J, leaving 25 bases between. Here the CDR3 DNA reads TGTGCCAGCTCACTTACTTCCGGGACCTCCCAGCCGGTCTACAATGAGCAGTTCTTC. Translating gives CASSLTSGTSQPVYNEQFF.

The rearrangement uses TRBV30 and TRBJ2-7; D ambiguous. Trimming removed 4 bases at V and 2 bases at J, with 9 bases between. Germline values: CDR1 GTSNPN, CDR2 SVGIG (reference sequence). This CDR3 contains 12 residues. As DNA, the CDR3 is TGTGCCTGGATGGGCGACCCCTACGAGCAGTACTTC. Residues: CAWMGDPYEQYF.

This clonotype was detected only a few times. The V call is TRBV28, the J call TRBJ2-7, with D perhaps matching TRBD2 (6 bases). V shed 7 bases and J shed 0 bases, with 16 bases lying between them. Germline loops: CDR1 MDHEN, CDR2 SYDVKM. The CDR3 consists of 15 residues. The CDR3 nucleotides read TGTGCCAGCAATCCTCAGGCGGGGACCTCCTACGAGCAGTACTTC. This codes for CASNPQAGTSYEQYF.

As DNA, the CDR3 is TGTGCCAGCAGCTTAGGACAGGGGGCGATCGACGGGCAGTACTTC. Translating it yields CASSLGQGAIDGQYF. The V call is TRBV7-9, the J call TRBJ2-7; 10 nucleotides match TRBD1. Germline assignment: CDR1 SEHNR and CDR2 FQNEAQ (reference sequence). The CDR3 is 15 amino acids. The junction had 9 bases not matched to a gene; V was cut back by 1 base and J by 9 bases.

V and J are TRBV4-3 and TRBJ2-7, with D maybe TRBD2 (6 bases). The germline V gene has CDR1 LGHNA and CDR2 YSLEER. Deletions cut 1 base from V and 3 bases from J, with 16 bases between. The CDR3 runs 16 residues. The CDR3 nucleotides read TGCGCCAGCAGCCAAGGTTTCGGGAGCGGGTACTACGAGCAGTACTTC. Translated: CASSQGFGSGYYEQYF.

The chain has TRBV11-2 and TRBJ2-1; no firm D call. Germline V CDR1 and CDR2: SGHAT, FQNNGV. Trimming shortened V by 1 base and J by 10 bases, and 8 bases separated the two germline ends. The CDR3 length is 12 residues. This chain's CDR3 is CASSLVSEEQFF. The CDR3 DNA is TGTGCCAGCAGCTTAGTGTCGGAAGAGCAGTTCTTC.